The source of this T cell receptor beta chain is a study of blood T cell repertoires in COVID-19. The wider study: Sites in the United States, Italy and Spain provided acute and convalescent COVID-19 samples. Sources were T cells, B-cell-depleted T cells, or PBMCs; the material itself was cDNA or gDNA.

Authors' processing steps: Amplified reference gene primers provided the basis for estimating nucleated cell counts. This table comes from immunoSEQ multiplex PCR, and its TCRdb copy is limited to in-frame clones, with some not included. From that table come the V and J calls and clone size; the DNA was used to work out D and trimming. The table includes 120,000 or so clones, over 75% detected once. The germline gives CDR1 SGHRS, CDR2 YFSETQ. V lost 5 bases and J lost 7; bases outside the gene matches: 10. CDR3 length equals 16 residues. The sequenced material came from peripheral blood. V and J are TRBV5-1 and TRBJ1-4; 11 bases agree with TRBD1. The TCR comes from a woman older than 75 with acute or convalescent COVID-19. CDR3 nucleotides: TGCGCCAGCAGTCTTCCCTCCGGGACAGGGGGTGAAAAACTGTTTTTT. Its translation is CASSLPSGTGGEKLFF.